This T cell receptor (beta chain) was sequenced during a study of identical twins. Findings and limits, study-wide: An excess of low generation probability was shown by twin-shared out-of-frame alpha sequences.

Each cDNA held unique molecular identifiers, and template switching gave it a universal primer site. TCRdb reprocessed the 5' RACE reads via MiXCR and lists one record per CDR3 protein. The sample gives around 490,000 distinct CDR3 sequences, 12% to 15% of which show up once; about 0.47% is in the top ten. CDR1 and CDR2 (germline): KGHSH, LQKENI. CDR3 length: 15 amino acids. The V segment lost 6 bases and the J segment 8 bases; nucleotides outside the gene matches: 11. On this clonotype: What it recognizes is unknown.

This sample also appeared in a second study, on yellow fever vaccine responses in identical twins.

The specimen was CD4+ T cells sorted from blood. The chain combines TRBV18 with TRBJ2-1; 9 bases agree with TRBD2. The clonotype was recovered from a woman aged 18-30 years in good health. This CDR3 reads CASSTGEREVDEQFF. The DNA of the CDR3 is TGTGCCAGCTCCACTGGGGAGCGGGAGGTGGATGAGCAGTTCTTC.